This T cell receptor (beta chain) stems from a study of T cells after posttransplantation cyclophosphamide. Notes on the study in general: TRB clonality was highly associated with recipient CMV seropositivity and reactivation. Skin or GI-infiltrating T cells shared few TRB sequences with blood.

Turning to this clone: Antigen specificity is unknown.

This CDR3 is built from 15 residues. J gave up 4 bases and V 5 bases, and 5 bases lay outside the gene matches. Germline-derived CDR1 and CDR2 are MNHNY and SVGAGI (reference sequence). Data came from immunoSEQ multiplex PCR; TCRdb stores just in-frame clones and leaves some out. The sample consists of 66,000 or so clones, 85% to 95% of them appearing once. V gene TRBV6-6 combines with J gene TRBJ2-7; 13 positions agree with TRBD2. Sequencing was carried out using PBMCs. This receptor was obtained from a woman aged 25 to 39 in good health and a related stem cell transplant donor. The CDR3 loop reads CASSGTSGGAYEQYF. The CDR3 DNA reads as TGTGCCAGCAGTGGTACTAGCGGGGGGGCTTACGAGCAGTACTTC.